The 5 T cell receptor beta chains listed next were all sequenced from one sample in a study of T cell responses to AZD1222 COVID-19 vaccine. Sequencing was performed with immunoSEQ multiplex PCR; in TCRdb, only in-frame clones are kept and a portion is missing. The profile shows 150,000 to 200,000 clones, 90% to 95% of them singletons. Sequencing was performed on peripheral blood, taken 28 days after the second AZD1222 dose. The receptor set was obtained from an adult who received the AZD1222 COVID-19 vaccine.

The chain uses TRBV7-9 and TRBJ1-1, with D tentatively TRBD1 (5 bases). V gave up 5 bases and J gave up 0 bases, with 13 bases separating them. Germline V gene data show CDR1 as SEHNR and CDR2 as FQNEAQ (reference sequence). The CDR3 covers 15 residues. The DNA of the CDR3 is TGTGCCAGCAGCGTTCTGGACATCATGAACACTGAAGCTTTCTTT. Protein sequence: CASSVLDIMNTEAFF.

The V call is TRBV5-1, the J call TRBJ1-5; maybe TRBD1 (5 bases). Germline CDR1 SGHRS, CDR2 YFSETQ. CDR3 size: 13 residues. Trimming pared 0 bases from V and 7 bases from J, leaving 8 bases between. CDR3 nucleotide sequence: TGCGCCAGCAGCTTGGAGCAGGGACAGCCCCAGCATTTT. This gives the protein CASSLEQGQPQHF.

The rearrangement joins TRBV5-1 to TRBJ1-1; D gene unclear. V dropped 0 bases and J dropped 3 bases, with 6 bases sitting between them. There are 13 residues in the CDR3. Germline-derived CDR1 and CDR2 are SGHRS and YFSETQ. The CDR3, as DNA: TGCGCCAGCAGCTTGGACAGCCACACTGAAGCTTTCTTT. Protein product: CASSLDSHTEAFF.

This clone was counted once. This chain connects TRBV30 to TRBJ2-1; weak D call: TRBD2 (6 bases). Trimming removed 3 bases at V and 1 base at J, with 31 bases between. Per the germline V gene, CDR1 is GTSNPN and CDR2 is SVGIG (reference sequence). The CDR3 is made up of 21 amino acids. This CDR3 is CAWSAHLFATSPSASYNEQFF. As DNA, the CDR3 is TGTGCCTGGAGCGCTCACCTTTTTGCGACTAGTCCTTCGGCTTCCTACAATGAGCAGTTCTTC.

The gene calls are TRBV28 and TRBJ1-4, with D possibly TRBD1 on 6 matching bases. CDR1 and CDR2 (germline): MDHEN, SYDVKM. V was clipped by 5 bases and J by 0 bases, with 7 bases between them. The CDR3 is 14 amino acids. The CDR3 bases are TGTGCCAGCAGTAAGGGGGCAACTAATGAAAAACTGTTTTTT. It is translated as CASSKGATNEKLFF.